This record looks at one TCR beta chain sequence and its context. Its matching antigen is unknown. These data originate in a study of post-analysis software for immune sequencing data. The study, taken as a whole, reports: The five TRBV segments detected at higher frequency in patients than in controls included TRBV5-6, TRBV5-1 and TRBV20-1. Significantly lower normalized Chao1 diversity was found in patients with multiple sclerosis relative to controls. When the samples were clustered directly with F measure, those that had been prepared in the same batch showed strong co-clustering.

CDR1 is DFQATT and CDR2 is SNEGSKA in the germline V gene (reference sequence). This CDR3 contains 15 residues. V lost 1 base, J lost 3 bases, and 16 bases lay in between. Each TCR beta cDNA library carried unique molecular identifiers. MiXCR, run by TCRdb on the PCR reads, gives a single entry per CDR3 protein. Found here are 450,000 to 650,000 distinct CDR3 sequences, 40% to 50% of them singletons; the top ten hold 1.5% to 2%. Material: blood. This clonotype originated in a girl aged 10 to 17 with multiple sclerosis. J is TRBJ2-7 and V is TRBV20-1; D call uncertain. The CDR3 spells CSARAPGPGHYEQYF. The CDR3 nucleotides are TGCAGTGCTAGAGCCCCGGGCCCGGGTCACTACGAGCAGTACTTC.